These T cell receptor beta chains were read from a single sample in a study of T cell repertoires in cytomegalovirus infection. Each CDR3 protein gets one entry after TCRdb re-called the reads with MiXCR. The sample has about 140,000 distinct CDR3 sequences, under 8.5% seen once. The specimen was PBMCs. These receptors came from a human donor in good health (CMV status not recorded). Some clones in this sample may be carry-over from other donors' samples. The CDR3 runs from the conserved cysteine through the conserved F or W. D genes are given only for firm matches. Size is stated for part of the rows, as once, few or many counts, or as a class when the clone is expanded.

abundance: few; v_gene: TRBV20-1; d_gene: NA; j_gene: TRBJ1-4; CDR3nt: TGCAGTGCTATTGAGACAGCCTCTAATGAAAAACTGTTTTTT; CDR3aa: CSAIETASNEKLFF
abundance: many; v_gene: TRBV7-2; d_gene: NA; j_gene: TRBJ1-5; CDR3nt: TGTGCCAGCAGCTTACAATCTTATCAGCCCCAGCATTTT; CDR3aa: CASSLQSYQPQHF
abundance: few; v_gene: TRBV29-1; d_gene: TRBD1; j_gene: TRBJ1-2; CDR3nt: TGCAGCGTTGAGGGGACAGCCTCTAACTATGGCTACACCTTC; CDR3aa: CSVEGTASNYGYTF
abundance: many; v_gene: TRBV7-6; d_gene: TRBD2; j_gene: TRBJ2-2; CDR3nt: TGTGCCAGCAGTCCTCTAGCGGGGTCGGCAACCGGGGAGCTGTTTTTT; CDR3aa: CASSPLAGSATGELFF
abundance: few; v_gene: TRBV19; d_gene: NA; j_gene: TRBJ1-4; CDR3nt: TGTGCCACCAACAGAGTAGGGACGGCGGAGGAAAAACTGTTTTTT; CDR3aa: CATNRVGTAEEKLFF
abundance: many; v_gene: TRBV5-8; d_gene: NA; j_gene: TRBJ2-7; CDR3nt: TGTGCCAGCAGCTTGTCGGGGACCGGTGACGAGCAGTACTTC; CDR3aa: CASSLSGTGDEQYF
abundance: many; v_gene: TRBV7-9; d_gene: NA; j_gene: TRBJ1-3; CDR3nt: TGTGCCAGCAGCTTAGCAGGGGCAAAAATCCCCGGAAACACCATATATTTT; CDR3aa: CASSLAGAKIPGNTIYF
abundance: many; v_gene: TRBV29-1; d_gene: NA; j_gene: TRBJ1-2; CDR3nt: TGCAGCGTTGTTGGGGTGAACTATGGCTACACCTTC; CDR3aa: CSVVGVNYGYTF
abundance: NA; v_gene: TRBV2; d_gene: TRBD1; j_gene: TRBJ1-2; CDR3nt: TGTGCCAGCAGTTCGACACCGGGACAGTATGGCTACACCTTC; CDR3aa: CASSSTPGQYGYTF
abundance: NA; v_gene: TRBV7-3; d_gene: TRBD1; j_gene: TRBJ2-2; CDR3nt: TGTGCCAGCAAGGGCCCCGGGACAGGCCCCGGGGAGCTGTTTTTT; CDR3aa: CASKGPGTGPGELFF
abundance: many; v_gene: TRBV20-1; d_gene: TRBD2; j_gene: TRBJ2-7; CDR3nt: TGCAGTGCATCGTCACTAGCGGGGGGTTACTCCTACGAGCAGTACTTC; CDR3aa: CSASSLAGGYSYEQYF
abundance: many; v_gene: TRBV6-5; d_gene: NA; j_gene: TRBJ2-7; CDR3nt: TGTGCCAGCAGTTACTCGACCGGCTACGAGCAGTACTTC; CDR3aa: CASSYSTGYEQYF
abundance: many; v_gene: TRBV29-1; d_gene: NA; j_gene: TRBJ1-5; CDR3nt: TGCAGCGCAATGGCGGGAAATCAGCCCCAGCATTTT; CDR3aa: CSAMAGNQPQHF
abundance: many; v_gene: TRBV25-1; d_gene: NA; j_gene: TRBJ1-1; CDR3nt: TGTGCCAGCAGGGCCCTAACAGGGCAGAACACTGAAGCTTTCTTT; CDR3aa: CASRALTGQNTEAFF
abundance: many; v_gene: TRBV11-2; d_gene: TRBD1; j_gene: TRBJ1-1; CDR3nt: TGTGCCAGCAGCTCCACTTACAGGGGCAACACTGAAGCTTTCTTT; CDR3aa: CASSSTYRGNTEAFF
abundance: many; v_gene: TRBV12-3/TRBV12-4; d_gene: NA; j_gene: TRBJ1-1; CDR3nt: TGTGCCAGCAGTTTTTCGGGGGGGGACACTGAAGCTTTCTTT; CDR3aa: CASSFSGGDTEAFF
abundance: many; v_gene: TRBV7-2; d_gene: NA; j_gene: TRBJ2-5; CDR3nt: TGTGCCAGCAGCCCCCGTCCGAACCCGGTGGAGACCCAGTACTTC; CDR3aa: CASSPRPNPVETQYF
abundance: many; v_gene: TRBV2; d_gene: NA; j_gene: TRBJ1-2; CDR3nt: TGTGCCAGCAGTGAAGCTGCGGGACCTTTGGAAGGCTACACCTTC; CDR3aa: CASSEAAGPLEGYTF
abundance: few; v_gene: TRBV29-1; d_gene: NA; j_gene: TRBJ2-3; CDR3nt: TGCAGCGTTGAACCCGGCACAGATACGCAGTATTTT; CDR3aa: CSVEPGTDTQYF
abundance: many; v_gene: TRBV4-3; d_gene: NA; j_gene: TRBJ1-2; CDR3nt: TGCGCCAGCAGCCAAGAGACAGCAGACTATGGCTACACCTTC; CDR3aa: CASSQETADYGYTF
abundance: few; v_gene: TRBV4-2; d_gene: NA; j_gene: TRBJ1-1; CDR3nt: TGTGCCAGCAGCCCTCCTCGGATGGATCGGGGCACTGAAGCTTTCTTT; CDR3aa: CASSPPRMDRGTEAFF
abundance: many; v_gene: TRBV6-1; d_gene: NA; j_gene: TRBJ1-1; CDR3nt: TGTGCCAGCAGCCAGGGACGGAACACTGAAGCTTTCTTT; CDR3aa: CASSQGRNTEAFF
abundance: few; v_gene: TRBV7-9; d_gene: NA; j_gene: TRBJ1-5; CDR3nt: TGTGCCAGCACGGATAGCAATCAGCCCCAGCATTTT; CDR3aa: CASTDSNQPQHF
abundance: many; v_gene: TRBV28; d_gene: TRBD1; j_gene: TRBJ2-3; CDR3nt: TGTGCCAGCAGGCTCCGGGACAGGGGATTGTTTGCGCAGTATTTT; CDR3aa: CASRLRDRGLFAQYF
abundance: NA; v_gene: TRBV7-9; d_gene: NA; j_gene: TRBJ1-1; CDR3nt: TGTGCCAGCAGCTCAAGCCAACCTCGGGTCGACACTGAAGCTTTCTTT; CDR3aa: CASSSSQPRVDTEAFF
abundance: many; v_gene: TRBV29-1; d_gene: NA; j_gene: TRBJ2-7; CDR3nt: TGCAGCGTTAGAGACAGTCCCTCCTACGAGCAGTACTTC; CDR3aa: CSVRDSPSYEQYF
abundance: few; v_gene: TRBV20-1; d_gene: NA; j_gene: TRBJ1-6; CDR3nt: TGCAGTGCTAGAGCTTACGGACCAAATTCACCCCTCCACTTT; CDR3aa: CSARAYGPNSPLHF
abundance: many; v_gene: TRBV28; d_gene: NA; j_gene: TRBJ1-1; CDR3nt: TGTGCCAGCAGTTTTTGGGGGGCTGACACTGAAGCTTTCTTT; CDR3aa: CASSFWGADTEAFF
abundance: many; v_gene: TRBV7-9; d_gene: NA; j_gene: TRBJ1-4; CDR3nt: TGTGCCAGCAGCTTAGGAGGAGGTCGGGCTAATGAAAAACTGTTTTTT; CDR3aa: CASSLGGGRANEKLFF
abundance: few; v_gene: TRBV7-2; d_gene: TRBD1; j_gene: TRBJ1-6; CDR3nt: TGTGCCAGCAGCTTAGGCGTGCGGGACAGGGTTCACTCACCCCTCCACTTT; CDR3aa: CASSLGVRDRVHSPLHF
abundance: many; v_gene: TRBV28; d_gene: NA; j_gene: TRBJ1-1; CDR3nt: TGTGCCAGCAGTGCCCCAGGGGCCCCCGGGCCAGCAGGCACTGAAGCTTTCTTT; CDR3aa: CASSAPGAPGPAGTEAFF
abundance: NA; v_gene: TRBV5-1; d_gene: NA; j_gene: TRBJ1-6; CDR3nt: TGCGCCAGCCGCTCGGGACCGGGTGAGAATTCACCCCTCCACTTT; CDR3aa: CASRSGPGENSPLHF
abundance: NA; v_gene: TRBV29-1; d_gene: NA; j_gene: TRBJ2-1; CDR3nt: TGCAGCGTTGCAACTACAACGGCGGTCTCCTACAATGAGCAGTTCTTC; CDR3aa: CSVATTTAVSYNEQFF
abundance: many; v_gene: TRBV12-3/TRBV12-4; d_gene: TRBD1; j_gene: TRBJ1-2; CDR3nt: TGTGCCAGCAGGGTGGACAGGGTCGGTGGCTACACCTTC; CDR3aa: CASRVDRVGGYTF
abundance: many; v_gene: TRBV7-8; d_gene: TRBD2; j_gene: TRBJ2-3; CDR3nt: TGTGCCAGCAGCTTACTAGCGGGGGGTGCAGATACGCAGTATTTT; CDR3aa: CASSLLAGGADTQYF
abundance: few; v_gene: TRBV7-9; d_gene: TRBD1; j_gene: TRBJ1-2; CDR3nt: TGTGCCAGCAGACCAGACAGGGAAGGGGACTATGGCTACACCTTC; CDR3aa: CASRPDREGDYGYTF
abundance: NA; v_gene: TRBV7-8; d_gene: NA; j_gene: TRBJ1-6; CDR3nt: TGTGCCAGCAGCTTAGGGGATACACCCCTCCACTTT; CDR3aa: CASSLGDTPLHF
abundance: NA; v_gene: TRBV7-9; d_gene: NA; j_gene: TRBJ1-1; CDR3nt: TGTGCCAGCAGCTTACCGCTGAACACTGAAGCTTTCTTT; CDR3aa: CASSLPLNTEAFF
abundance: few; v_gene: TRBV5-1; d_gene: TRBD1; j_gene: TRBJ1-1; CDR3nt: TGCGCCAGCAGCTTGGCCGGACAGGGCCGAACTGAAGCTTTCTTT; CDR3aa: CASSLAGQGRTEAFF
abundance: NA; v_gene: TRBV9; d_gene: TRBD2; j_gene: TRBJ2-5; CDR3nt: TGTGCCAGCAGCGTAGTCAGCGGGGGGGAGACCCAGTACTTC; CDR3aa: CASSVVSGGETQYF
abundance: many; v_gene: TRBV5-1; d_gene: TRBD1; j_gene: TRBJ2-1; CDR3nt: TGCGCCAGCAGCTCCGGACAGGGAGAGCACAATGAGCAGTTCTTC; CDR3aa: CASSSGQGEHNEQFF
abundance: many; v_gene: TRBV7-2; d_gene: NA; j_gene: TRBJ1-6; CDR3nt: TGTGCCAGCAGCTTAAATCCAGGGAGCAGTTCACCCCTCCACTTT; CDR3aa: CASSLNPGSSSPLHF
abundance: NA; v_gene: TRBV28; d_gene: NA; j_gene: TRBJ1-1; CDR3nt: TGTGCCAGCAGTTTTACGGGAGACCCCATGAACACTGAAGCTTTCTTT; CDR3aa: CASSFTGDPMNTEAFF